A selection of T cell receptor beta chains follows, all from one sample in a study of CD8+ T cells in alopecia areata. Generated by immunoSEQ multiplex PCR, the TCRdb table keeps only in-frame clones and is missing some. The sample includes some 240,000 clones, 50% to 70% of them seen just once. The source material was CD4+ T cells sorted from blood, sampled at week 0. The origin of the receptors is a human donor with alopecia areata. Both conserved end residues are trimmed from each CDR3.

SVESLAGDLSSYEQY	TRBJ2-7	TRBV29-1
ASGYGPPETQY	TRBJ2-5	TRBV7-3
ASSRDSEYEQY	TRBJ2-7	TRBV5-1
ASESLGTGEQF	TRBJ2-1	TRBV6-5
ASIGPGIETQY	TRBJ2-5	TRBV28
SVTTGGQYGYT	TRBJ1-2	TRBV29-1
ATILTTLNEQF	TRBJ2-1	TRBV4-1
ASTIRDRAYGYT	TRBJ1-2	TRBV19
ASDLTAINEQF	TRBJ2-1	TRBV6-1
ASSTTGGLAGGRYNEQF	TRBJ2-1	TRBV4-2
ASHATPNGGYT	TRBJ1-2	TRBV19
SVRESQALPGT	TRBJ1-2	TRBV29-1
ASSREGSKQF	TRBJ2-1	TRBV14
ASNRGVNTGELF	TRBJ2-2	TRBV27
AWGKGISGNTIY	TRBJ1-3	TRBV30
SVEEDPLSPLGYGYT	TRBJ1-2	TRBV29-1
ASSLDGSSNQPQH	TRBJ1-5	TRBV5-1
ASSVRDTYGYT	TRBJ1-2	TRBV7-9
AWSVWGQGRMRAGANVLT	TRBJ2-6	TRBV30
AIRGQGNYGYT	TRBJ1-2	TRBV10-3
ASSSLAGGPNEQF	TRBJ2-1	TRBV5-5
AWNLLGTGGRGTQY	TRBJ2-5	TRBV30
ASSQLNRDSNTEAF	TRBJ1-1	TRBV4-2
ASSYSTPRNQPQH	TRBJ1-5	TRBV6-5
ASSRSTDTQY	TRBJ2-3	TRBV7-9
ASRQVEVGYT	TRBJ1-2	TRBV5-6
ASSSGQGATYGYT	TRBJ1-2	TRBV18
ASSWAALRGEKLF	TRBJ1-4	TRBV7-2
ASSLHRGPGDQPQH	TRBJ1-5	TRBV7-9
ATSRTSGSFGYEQY	TRBJ2-7	TRBV15
SVENPTEAF	TRBJ1-1	TRBV29-1
ASSQGLVRVYNEQF	TRBJ2-1	TRBV4-1
ASSSALGETQY	TRBJ2-5	TRBV6-5
AINGQGNEHGYT	TRBJ1-2	TRBV10-3
ASSTGTGGQPQH	TRBJ1-5	TRBV5-1
ATEGQGFNNEQF	TRBJ2-1	TRBV10-3
SVRTGNTGELF	TRBJ2-2	TRBV29-1
SVGYALNTEAF	TRBJ1-1	TRBV29-1
ASSKTGDGYT	TRBJ1-2	TRBV6-5
ASSPHRGTDSSGYT	TRBJ1-2	TRBV7-3
ASSERTGVYEQY	TRBJ2-7	TRBV6-4
AWSVQLNVLT	TRBJ2-6	TRBV30